The rows below give T cell receptor beta chains drawn from one sample of a study of cytomegalovirus exposure and HLA in healthy donors. The assay was immunoSEQ multiplex PCR, and TCRdb's table has in-frame clones only and misses some. The sample carries about 100,000 clones, about 94% recorded once. The sample taken for sequencing was PBMCs. Receptors originate from a woman aged 18-29 years in good health and CMV-seronegative. The conserved cysteine and the conserved F or W are not part of the CDR3 here. Fields, in order: J gene, V gene, CDR3 protein.

j_call: TRBJ1-6
v_call: TRBV30
cdr3_aa: AWRGTGTPYNSPLH

j_call: TRBJ1-1
v_call: TRBV6-5
cdr3_aa: ASSYSTGSMNTEAF

j_call: TRBJ2-3
v_call: TRBV7-2
cdr3_aa: ASSLAGGTDTQY

j_call: TRBJ2-7
v_call: TRBV7-2
cdr3_aa: ASSSQGYEQY

j_call: TRBJ2-3
v_call: TRBV5-1
cdr3_aa: ASSLYGLDAPTDTQY

j_call: TRBJ1-1
v_call: TRBV4-2
cdr3_aa: ASSRGVNTEAF

j_call: TRBJ2-7
v_call: TRBV30
cdr3_aa: AWSVLGWVGTGSYEQY

j_call: TRBJ2-7
v_call: TRBV2
cdr3_aa: ASSEDYYEQY

j_call: TRBJ2-6
v_call: TRBV7-8
cdr3_aa: ASSSQIMEGAPGANVLT

j_call: TRBJ1-2
v_call: TRBV6-4
cdr3_aa: ASSVGQAPLRDGYT

j_call: TRBJ2-1
v_call: TRBV5-1
cdr3_aa: ASRGTGANEQF

j_call: TRBJ1-2
v_call: TRBV7-9
cdr3_aa: ASSDIWAYGYT

j_call: TRBJ2-7
v_call: TRBV10-3
cdr3_aa: AISRLGTYEQY

j_call: TRBJ1-5
v_call: TRBV4-1
cdr3_aa: ASSQDPTGALNQPQH

j_call: TRBJ1-3
v_call: TRBV14
cdr3_aa: ASSHSLRNTIY

j_call: TRBJ1-6
v_call: TRBV12-2
cdr3_aa: ASRLAQVMGRSIFNNSPLH

j_call: TRBJ2-3
v_call: TRBV11-2
cdr3_aa: ASSLVAGFTDTQY

j_call: TRBJ1-6
v_call: TRBV6-5
cdr3_aa: ASLTANSPLH

j_call: TRBJ2-2
v_call: TRBV30
cdr3_aa: GWGQENTGELF

j_call: TRBJ2-2
v_call: TRBV5-4
cdr3_aa: ASSLPRGAGNTGELF

j_call: TRBJ2-3
v_call: TRBV18
cdr3_aa: ASSPTLAGGLDTQY

j_call: TRBJ1-1
v_call: TRBV27
cdr3_aa: ASSLNTGFTEAF

j_call: TRBJ1-1
v_call: TRBV7-3
cdr3_aa: ASSVSWNTEAF

j_call: TRBJ2-1
v_call: TRBV2
cdr3_aa: ATWTSGGKDNEQF

j_call: TRBJ1-4
v_call: TRBV27
cdr3_aa: ASSLGTGGARLF

j_call: TRBJ2-1
v_call: TRBV19
cdr3_aa: ASSRTGGVSYNEQF

j_call: TRBJ2-1
v_call: TRBV27
cdr3_aa: ASSLSDFDLYNEQF

j_call: TRBJ2-5
v_call: TRBV6-5
cdr3_aa: ASSYQGNQETQY

j_call: TRBJ2-1
v_call: TRBV4-2
cdr3_aa: ASSSYRGSSSYNEQF

j_call: TRBJ1-4
v_call: TRBV5-4
cdr3_aa: ASSLQGLGTNEKLF

j_call: TRBJ2-3
v_call: TRBV19
cdr3_aa: ASSTGLTTSTDTQY

j_call: TRBJ1-5
v_call: TRBV5-1
cdr3_aa: ASSLIPGYSNQPQH

j_call: TRBJ2-5
v_call: TRBV14
cdr3_aa: ASSPTGMEETQY

j_call: TRBJ2-3
v_call: TRBV7-9
cdr3_aa: ASSPHRGGTDTQY

j_call: TRBJ1-2
v_call: TRBV6-6
cdr3_aa: ASTSEGYGGFGYT

j_call: TRBJ2-5
v_call: TRBV7-7
cdr3_aa: ASSLGSRNQETQY

j_call: TRBJ2-2
v_call: TRBV2
cdr3_aa: ASTTSGGRTGELF

j_call: TRBJ2-7
v_call: TRBV29-1
cdr3_aa: SVSPGHFHYEQY

j_call: TRBJ1-4
v_call: TRBV6-1
cdr3_aa: ASSELSGTNEKLF

j_call: TRBJ2-5
v_call: TRBV20-1
cdr3_aa: SGLGGETQY

j_call: TRBJ2-1
v_call: TRBV6-6
cdr3_aa: ASRKGQDYNEQF

j_call: TRBJ2-7
v_call: TRBV25-1
cdr3_aa: ASSRDRGYEQY

j_call: TRBJ1-2
v_call: TRBV2
cdr3_aa: ASSVEYGYT

j_call: TRBJ1-2
v_call: TRBV7-2
cdr3_aa: ASSAQPGQGASGYT

j_call: TRBJ2-1
v_call: TRBV2
cdr3_aa: ASSESGGTTYNEQF

j_call: TRBJ1-1
v_call: TRBV6-5
cdr3_aa: ASSSSSTGGRVEAF

j_call: TRBJ2-2
v_call: TRBV7-6
cdr3_aa: ASSSTLIRRGTGELF

j_call: TRBJ1-5
v_call: TRBV19
cdr3_aa: ASKSTGHANQPQH

j_call: TRBJ1-4
v_call: TRBV2
cdr3_aa: ASSINRGNEKLF

j_call: TRBJ1-1
v_call: TRBV2
cdr3_aa: ASSDSRLNTEAF

j_call: TRBJ1-1
v_call: TRBV5-1
cdr3_aa: ASSLAVQENTEAF

j_call: TRBJ2-7
v_call: TRBV7-6
cdr3_aa: ASSLRGGSYEQY

j_call: TRBJ2-7
v_call: TRBV2
cdr3_aa: ASWQGSGNEQY

j_call: TRBJ1-3
v_call: TRBV9
cdr3_aa: ASSAAGGVTSGNTIY

j_call: TRBJ1-5
v_call: TRBV7-6
cdr3_aa: ASSPLTGGRSNQPQH